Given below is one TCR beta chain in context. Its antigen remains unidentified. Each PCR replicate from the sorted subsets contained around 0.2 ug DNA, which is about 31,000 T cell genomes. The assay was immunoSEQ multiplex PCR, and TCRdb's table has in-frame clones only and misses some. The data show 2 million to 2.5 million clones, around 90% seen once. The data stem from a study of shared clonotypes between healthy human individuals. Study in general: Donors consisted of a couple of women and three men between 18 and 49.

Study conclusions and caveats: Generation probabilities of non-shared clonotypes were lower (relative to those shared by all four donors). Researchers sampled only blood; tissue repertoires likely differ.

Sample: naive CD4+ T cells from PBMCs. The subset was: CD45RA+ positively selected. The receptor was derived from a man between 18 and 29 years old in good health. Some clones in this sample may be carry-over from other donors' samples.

This CDR3 reads CASSFGQGGQYF. The CDR3 DNA reads as TGTGCCAGCAGCTTTGGACAGGGTGGGCAGTACTTC. This sequence joins TRBV7-9 and TRBJ2-7; 8 positions agree with TRBD1. The junction had 4 bases not matched to a gene; V was cut back by 3 bases and J by 9 bases. Germline V gene data show CDR1 as SEHNR and CDR2 as FQNEAQ (reference sequence). The CDR3 length is 12 residues.